Shown below are 15 T cell receptor beta chains from a single sample sequenced in a study of T-cell reconstitution after alpha-beta-depleted transplantation in children. Preparation of the TCRbeta library involved a method that used unique molecular identifiers. TCRdb called the PCR reads again in MiXCR, with one record for every CDR3 protein. Of around 670,000 distinct CDR3 sequences listed, around 12% are singletons. This material consisted of PBMCs, taken before TCRalphabeta/CD19-depleted stem cell transplant. The receptors derive from a girl aged 2 to 10 with congenital amegakaryocytic thrombocytopenia, due to receive a stem cell transplant.

V gene TRBV2 combines with J gene TRBJ2-1; 7 bases are shared with TRBD2. CDR3 length equals 15 residues. CDR1 and CDR2 (germline): SNHLY, FYNNEI. Trimming at V came to 5 bases and at J to 8 bases, leaving 12 bases not matched to a gene. Written as DNA, the CDR3 is TGTGCCAGCAGTCGGACTAGTGTGACTGCGGATGAGCAGTTCTTC. Its translation: CASSRTSVTADEQFF. Together with reference TRBV2 and TRBJ2-1, the CDR3 gives the full variable domain: EPEVTQTPSHQVTQMGQEVILRCVPISNHLYFYWYRQILGQKVEFLVSFYNNEISEKSEIFDDQFSVERPDGSNFTLKIRSTKLEDSAMYFCASSRTSVTADEQFFGPGTRLTVL.

This clonotype was seen many times. The rearrangement uses TRBV28 and TRBJ2-2, with 8 bases lining up with TRBD2. Germline V gene lookup returns CDR1 MDHEN and CDR2 SYDVKM. J was trimmed by 3 bases and V by 3 bases; bases with no gene match: 3. CDR3 length: 15 amino acids. CDR3 region: CASSLGLGYTGELFF. As DNA, the CDR3 is TGTGCCAGCAGTTTGGGACTAGGGTACACCGGGGAGCTGTTTTTT. The variable domain in full, with the rest retrieved from reference TRBV28 and TRBJ2-2, is DVKVTQSSRYLVKRTGEKVFLECVQDMDHENMFWYRQDPGLGLRLIYFSYDVKMKEKGDIPEGYSVSREKKERFSLILESASTNQTSMYLCASSLGLGYTGELFFGEGSRLTVL.

Ten or more counts support this clonotype. This chain links TRBV5-6 with TRBJ1-1; possible D gene TRBD1, 5 bases. CDR3 length equals 13 residues. Germline V gene data show CDR1 as SGHDT and CDR2 as YYEEEE. Deletions cut 7 bases from V and 1 base from J, with 11 bases between. The CDR3 nucleotides are TGTGCCAGCTCAACAACAGGGAACACTGAAGCTTTCTTT. It specifies CASSTTGNTEAFF.

Ten or more counts support this clonotype. This chain joins TRBV29-1 and TRBJ2-5; D gene uncertain. Germline CDR1 and CDR2: SQVTM and ANQGSEA. V lost 2 bases and J 0 bases, leaving 16 bases between the germline ends. CDR3 length equals 16 residues. CDR3 loop: CSVEMVAESYQETQYF. The CDR3 bases are TGCAGCGTTGAAATGGTGGCTGAATCGTACCAAGAGACCCAGTACTTC.

In its sample, this clonotype was seen a few times. The V call is TRBV20-1, the J call TRBJ1-4; a weak D match, TRBD1 (5 bases). V shed 7 bases and J shed 6 bases, with 21 bases lying between them. The CDR3 loop spans 15 amino acids. CDR1 and CDR2 from the germline V gene are DFQATT and SNEGSKA (reference sequence). The CDR3 loop is CSVIGAGEGDEKLFF. The DNA of the CDR3 is TGCAGTGTTATTGGCGCGGGGGAGGGAGATGAAAAACTGTTTTTT.

This clonotype was detected ten times or more. The chain links TRBV20-1 to TRBJ2-2, with 9 bases matching TRBD1. V gave up 3 bases and J gave up 7 bases; unmatched junction bases: 3. Germline V gene data show CDR1 as DFQATT and CDR2 as SNEGSKA (reference sequence). The CDR3 is made up of 13 amino acids. CDR3 protein: CSARDRGNGELFF. The CDR3 nucleotides read TGCAGTGCTAGGGACAGGGGTAACGGGGAGCTGTTTTTT.

At least ten counts were recorded for this clonotype. The CDR3 nucleotides are TGCAGTGCTAGAGAAAATAGCGGTCCTAGCACAGATACGCAGTATTTT. It translates to CSARENSGPSTDTQYF. V is TRBV20-1 and J is TRBJ2-3, with D possibly TRBD2 on 6 matching bases. The CDR3 contains 16 residues. V was shortened by 0 bases and J by 0 bases, with 13 bases between the two germline ends. Germline-derived CDR1 and CDR2 are DFQATT and SNEGSKA (reference sequence).

This clonotype was recorded many times. V and J are TRBV29-1 and TRBJ2-7, with a possible D match to TRBD2 (5 bases). The CDR3 is 12 amino acids. CDR1 and CDR2 (germline): SQVTM, ANQGSEA. V was cut by 0 bases and J by 6 bases, with 9 bases left in between. The CDR3 protein is CSVEETNGEQYF. Written as DNA, the CDR3 is TGCAGCGTTGAAGAGACTAATGGCGAGCAGTACTTC.

This clonotype was detected many times. V usage is TRBV20-1 and J usage is TRBJ2-7; TRBD2 agrees at 9 bases. The CDR3 covers 19 residues. Germline CDR1 is DFQATT and CDR2 is SNEGSKA (reference sequence). Germline trimming cut 6 bases from V and 2 bases from J; bases unmatched to any gene: 23. The CDR3 DNA sequence: TGCAGTGCCAGACCTACCCTTGGGCTAGCGGGAATTTATACCTACGAGCAGTACTTC. Translation gives CSARPTLGLAGIYTYEQYF.

This chain joins TRBV30 and TRBJ1-2; TRBD1 might be the D (5 bases). The V gene lost 7 bases and the J gene lost 0 bases, with 18 bases spanning the gap. The CDR3 length is 15 residues. In germline, CDR1 is GTSNPN, CDR2 SVGIG (reference sequence). The CDR3 protein is CASPILDIPNYGYTF. CDR3 nucleotide sequence: TGTGCCTCCCCAATATTGGACATTCCTAACTATGGCTACACCTTC.

The genes are TRBV4-1 and TRBJ2-1; no clear D gene. The CDR3 extends over 14 amino acids. V lost 3 bases to trimming and J lost 10 bases, with 16 bases between them. Looked up from germline, CDR1 is MGHRA and CDR2 is YSYEKL. The CDR3 loop is CASSQNTGRIEQFF. CDR3 sequence (DNA): TGCGCCAGCAGCCAGAATACTGGCAGGATCGAGCAGTTCTTC.

The chain joins TRBV20-1 to TRBJ2-2; TRBD1 aligns across 7 bases. Trimming at V came to 1 base and at J to 4 bases, leaving 9 bases not matched to a gene. The CDR3 consists of 16 residues. Germline CDR1 and CDR2: DFQATT and SNEGSKA (reference sequence). CDR3 amino acids: CSARGPGQIFTGELFF. CDR3 coding DNA: TGCAGTGCTAGAGGGCCGGGACAGATTTTCACCGGGGAGCTGTTTTTT.

This clonotype was recorded many times. The chain's CDR3 is CASSLGGGSLNTGELFF. The CDR3 bases are TGTGCCAGCAGCTTAGGTGGCGGCAGCCTGAACACCGGGGAGCTGTTTTTT. V and J are TRBV7-8 and TRBJ2-2; D unresolved. The length of the CDR3 is 17 residues. Germline V gene data show CDR1 as SGHVS and CDR2 as FQNEAQ. The V end lost 1 base, the J end lost 1 base, and 13 bases lay between the germline ends.

This clonotype was seen more than once but under ten times. The chain couples TRBV27 to TRBJ2-7; D is undetermined. The CDR3 is made up of 14 amino acids. V dropped 7 bases and J dropped 3 bases, with 16 bases sitting between them. CDR1 is MNHEY and CDR2 is SMNVEV in the germline V gene (reference sequence). In DNA, the CDR3 is TGTGCCAGCAACCCCGGAGAGGCCTTCTACGAGCAGTACTTC. Translated: CASNPGEAFYEQYF.

Ten or more counts support this clonotype. This chain uses TRBV7-9 with TRBJ1-2; 8 positions agree with TRBD1. The germline V gene has CDR1 SEHNR and CDR2 FQNEAQ (reference sequence). V was clipped by 1 base and J by 7 bases; unmatched bases: 2. The CDR3 runs to 13 residues. DNA for the CDR3: TGTGCCAGCAGCTTAGGCAGGGGGCTTGGCTACACCTTC. As protein: CASSLGRGLGYTF.